This T cell receptor beta chain was captured in a study of blood T cell repertoires in COVID-19. Study as a whole: Samples of COVID-19 (acute and convalescent) were obtained from the United States, Italy and Spain. PBMCs, B-cell-depleted T cells, or T cells were the source of the cDNA or gDNA that made up the material.

Germline V gives CDR1 MNHEY, CDR2 SVGAGI. The CDR3 totals 14 residues. The J segment lost 3 bases and the V segment lost 5 bases, leaving 3 bases of the junction unmatched. In the source study's methods: Reference gene primer amplification in the assay estimated nucleated cell counts. TCRdb's table, derived via immunoSEQ multiplex PCR, lists solely in-frame clones and lacks some. That table supplies the V and J calls and clone size; D and trimming were determined from the DNA. The data hold about 47,000 clones, with more than 80% observed a single time. The genes are TRBV6-5 and TRBJ1-5; 8 bases line up with TRBD1. The source of this sequence is a man in his sixties with acute or convalescent COVID-19. The sequenced material came from peripheral blood. In DNA form, the CDR3 reads TGTGCCAGCAGTCGACAGGGGTTCAATCAGCCCCAGCATTTT. Translation: CASSRQGFNQPQHF.